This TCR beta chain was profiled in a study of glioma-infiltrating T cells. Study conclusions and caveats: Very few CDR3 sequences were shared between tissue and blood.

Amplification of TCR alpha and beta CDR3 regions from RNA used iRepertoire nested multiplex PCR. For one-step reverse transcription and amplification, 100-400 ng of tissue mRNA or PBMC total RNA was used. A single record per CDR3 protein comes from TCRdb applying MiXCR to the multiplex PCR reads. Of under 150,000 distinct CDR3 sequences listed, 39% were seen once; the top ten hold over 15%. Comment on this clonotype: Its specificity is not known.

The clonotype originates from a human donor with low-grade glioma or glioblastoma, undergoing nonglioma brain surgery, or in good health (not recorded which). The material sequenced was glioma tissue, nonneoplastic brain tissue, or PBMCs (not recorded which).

This CDR3 is CASSQPPAGGDNEQFF. The CDR3 bases are TGTGCCAGCAGTCAACCCCCAGCGGGGGGTGACAATGAGCAGTTCTTC. The J gene is TRBJ2-1, the V gene TRBV6-1; TRBD2 agrees at 9 bases. Per germline, CDR1 MNHNS and CDR2 SASEGT. CDR3 length equals 16 residues. The J segment lost 5 bases and the V segment lost 5 bases, leaving 10 bases of the junction unmatched.